This T cell receptor beta chain was profiled in a study of patients and donors after allogeneic stem cell transplantation. The CDR3 is made up of 15 amino acids. Trimming left V 2 bases short and J 2 bases short, with 10 bases between. The germline V gene encodes CDR1 SGHRS and CDR2 YFSETQ. At least ten counts were recorded for this clonotype. TCRdb re-analysed the RT-PCR reads in MiXCR, keeping a single row per CDR3 protein. The data show 410,000 or so distinct CDR3 sequences, roughly 17% seen once. The clonotype originates from a human donor who was either an allogeneic HSCT recipient or a stem cell or donor lymphocyte infusion donor (not recorded which). It is not recorded whose cells these are; they may come from a transplant donor. The chain joins TRBV5-1 to TRBJ2-2; a possible D gene is TRBD1 (6 bases). Sequencing was carried out using blood, either unsorted or a sorted T cell fraction (not recorded which). The CDR3 nucleotides read TGCGCCAGCAGCTTCGGGACATCCAACACCGGGGAGCTGTTTTTT. It encodes CASSFGTSNTGELFF.